The clone carrying this T cell receptor (beta chain) was found many times. The antigen is unknown. This entry is derived from a study of T cells in Graves' hyperthyroidism and ophthalmopathy. CDR1 is KGHDR and CDR2 is SFDVKD in the germline V gene. This CDR3 has 15 residues. Trimming stripped 4 bases from V and 0 bases from J, with 10 bases between. General study findings and limits: Ophthalmopathy cases were set apart from stable hyperthyroidism by a 13 V-J model.

Using RNA transcripts as the source, TCR beta CDR3 regions were amplified. With the HTBI primer set, the TCR CDR3 went through a first round of RT-PCR. TCRdb reprocessed the multiplex PCR reads with MiXCR, giving one entry per CDR3 protein. The sample consists of 550,000 to 600,000 distinct CDR3 sequences, approximately 15% of them appearing once. Patients having uncontrolled infection, another autoimmune disease, pregnancy or lactation were not included. Input material: blood. This TCR was recovered from a young woman with Graves' ophthalmopathy. V gene TRBV24-1 combines with J gene TRBJ2-3; the D gene is possibly TRBD2 (6 bases). CDR3 sequence reads: CATSDSGFSTDTQYF. CDR3 nucleotides: TGTGCCACCAGTGACAGCGGGTTTAGCACAGATACGCAGTATTTT.